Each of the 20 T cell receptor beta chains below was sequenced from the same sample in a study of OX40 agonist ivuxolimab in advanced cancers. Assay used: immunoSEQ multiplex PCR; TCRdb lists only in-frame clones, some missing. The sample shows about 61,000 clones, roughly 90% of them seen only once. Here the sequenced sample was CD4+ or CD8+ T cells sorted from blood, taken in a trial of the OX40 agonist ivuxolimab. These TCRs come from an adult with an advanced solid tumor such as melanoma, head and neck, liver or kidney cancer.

CDR3 coding DNA: TGTGCCAGCAGTGACCATAGCGGGTATAATTCACCCCTCCACTTT. Translation gives CASSDHSGYNSPLHF. V usage is TRBV25-1 and J usage is TRBJ1-6; D is unclear. The CDR3 is made up of 15 amino acids. The V end lost 3 bases, the J end lost 4 bases, and 10 bases lay between the germline ends. CDR1 is MGHDK and CDR2 is SYGVNS in the germline V gene.

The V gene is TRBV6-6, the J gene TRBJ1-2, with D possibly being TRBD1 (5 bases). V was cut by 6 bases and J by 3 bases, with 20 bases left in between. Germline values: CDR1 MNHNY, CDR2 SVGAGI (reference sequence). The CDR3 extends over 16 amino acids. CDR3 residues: CASRPRADVGDYGYTF. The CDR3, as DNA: TGTGCCAGCAGGCCAAGGGCCGACGTGGGGGACTATGGCTACACCTTC.

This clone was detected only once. CDR3 sequence reads: CASSGDGGNIQYF. CDR3 coding DNA: TGTGCCAGCAGTGGGGATGGCGGCAACATTCAGTACTTC. The chain carries TRBV2 and TRBJ2-4; no reliable D call. The V gene's germline CDR1 is SNHLY and CDR2 FYNNEI. V was pared by 4 bases and J by 7 bases, with 11 bases between. This CDR3 spans 13 amino acids.

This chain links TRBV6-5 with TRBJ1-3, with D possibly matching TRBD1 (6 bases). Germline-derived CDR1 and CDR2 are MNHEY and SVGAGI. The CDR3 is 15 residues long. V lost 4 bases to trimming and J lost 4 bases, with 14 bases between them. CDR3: CASSWLSDRGNTIYF. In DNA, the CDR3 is TGTGCCAGCAGTTGGTTATCGGACAGAGGAAACACCATATATTTT.

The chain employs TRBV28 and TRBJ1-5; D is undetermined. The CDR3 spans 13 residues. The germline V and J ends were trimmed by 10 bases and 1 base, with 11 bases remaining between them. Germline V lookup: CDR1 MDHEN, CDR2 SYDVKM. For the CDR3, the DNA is TGTGCCACCCGTGGGGAGAGCAATCAGCCCCAGCATTTT. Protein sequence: CATRGESNQPQHF.

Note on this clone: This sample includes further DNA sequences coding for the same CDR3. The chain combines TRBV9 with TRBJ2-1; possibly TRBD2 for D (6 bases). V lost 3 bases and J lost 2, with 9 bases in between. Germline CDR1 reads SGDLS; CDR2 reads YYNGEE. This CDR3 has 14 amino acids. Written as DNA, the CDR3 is TGTGCCAGCAGCGGGGGACTCCCCTACAATGAGCAGTTCTTC. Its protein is CASSGGLPYNEQFF.

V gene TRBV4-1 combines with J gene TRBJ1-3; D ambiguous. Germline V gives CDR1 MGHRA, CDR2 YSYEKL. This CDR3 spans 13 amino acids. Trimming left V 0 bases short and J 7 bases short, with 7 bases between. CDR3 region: CASSQDSRNTIYF. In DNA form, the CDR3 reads TGCGCCAGCAGCCAAGATTCCCGGAACACCATATATTTT.

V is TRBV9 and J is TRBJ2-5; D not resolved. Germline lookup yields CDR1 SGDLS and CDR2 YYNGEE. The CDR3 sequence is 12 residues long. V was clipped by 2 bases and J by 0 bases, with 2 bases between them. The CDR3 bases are TGTGCCAGCAGCGTTAACCAAGAGACCCAGTACTTC. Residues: CASSVNQETQYF.

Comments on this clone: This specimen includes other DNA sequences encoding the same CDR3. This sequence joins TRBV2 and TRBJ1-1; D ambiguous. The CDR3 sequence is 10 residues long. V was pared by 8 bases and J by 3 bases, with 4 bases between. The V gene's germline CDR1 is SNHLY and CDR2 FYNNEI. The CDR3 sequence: CASADTEAFF. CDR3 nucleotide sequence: TGTGCCAGCGCAGACACTGAAGCTTTCTTT.

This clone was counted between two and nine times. The DNA of the CDR3 is TGTGCCAGCAGTTTGAGCAGCATAAACACTGAAGCTTTCTTT. This codes for CASSLSSINTEAFF. The chain joins TRBV28 to TRBJ1-1; no clear D. With 3 bases removed from V and 2 bases from J, the gap between germline ends came to 10 bases. CDR3 length: 14 amino acids. Germline V gene lookup returns CDR1 MDHEN and CDR2 SYDVKM. The complete variable domain, with remaining parts taken from reference TRBV28 and TRBJ1-1, reads DVKVTQSSRYLVKRTGEKVFLECVQDMDHENMFWYRQDPGLGLRLIYFSYDVKMKEKGDIPEGYSVSREKKERFSLILESASTNQTSMYLCASSLSSINTEAFFGQGTRLTVV.

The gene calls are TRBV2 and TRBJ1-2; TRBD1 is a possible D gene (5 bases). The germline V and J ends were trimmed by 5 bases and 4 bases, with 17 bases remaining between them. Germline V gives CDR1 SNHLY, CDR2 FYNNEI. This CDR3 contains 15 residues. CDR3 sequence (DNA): TGTGCCAGCAGTACGAGGGACTCTCCTTCCTATGGCTACACCTTC. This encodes CASSTRDSPSYGYTF.

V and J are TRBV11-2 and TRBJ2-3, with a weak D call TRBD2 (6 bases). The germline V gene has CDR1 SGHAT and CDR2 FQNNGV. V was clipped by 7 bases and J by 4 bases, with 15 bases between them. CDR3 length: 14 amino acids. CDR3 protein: CASTTGVGADTQYF. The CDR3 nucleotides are TGTGCCAGCACCACGGGAGTGGGGGCAGATACGCAGTATTTT.

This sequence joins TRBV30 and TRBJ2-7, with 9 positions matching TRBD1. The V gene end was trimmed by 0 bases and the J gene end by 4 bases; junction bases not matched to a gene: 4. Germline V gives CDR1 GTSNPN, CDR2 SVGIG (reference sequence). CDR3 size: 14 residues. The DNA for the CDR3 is TGTGCCTGGAGTGTAGACAGGGGGTGGTACGAGCAGTACTTC. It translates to CAWSVDRGWYEQYF.

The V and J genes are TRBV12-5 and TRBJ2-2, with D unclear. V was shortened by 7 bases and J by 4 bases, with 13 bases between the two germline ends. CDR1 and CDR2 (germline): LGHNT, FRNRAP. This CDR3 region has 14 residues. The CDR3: CASAPPSPTGELFF. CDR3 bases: TGTGCTAGTGCCCCACCGTCCCCCACCGGGGAGCTGTTTTTT.

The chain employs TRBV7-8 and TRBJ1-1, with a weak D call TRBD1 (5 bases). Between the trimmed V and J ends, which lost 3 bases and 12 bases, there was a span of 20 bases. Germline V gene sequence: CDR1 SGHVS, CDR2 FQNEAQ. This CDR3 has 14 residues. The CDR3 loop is CASSFGLLGTETFF. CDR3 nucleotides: TGTGCCAGCAGCTTTGGATTATTGGGGACGGAGACTTTCTTT. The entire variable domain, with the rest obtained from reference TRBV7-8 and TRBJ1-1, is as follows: GAGVSQSPRYKVAKRGQDVALRCDPISGHVSLFWYQQALGQGPEFLTYFQNEAQLDKSGLPSDRFFAERPEGSVSTLKIQRTQQEDSAVYLCASSFGLLGTETFFGQGTRLTVV.

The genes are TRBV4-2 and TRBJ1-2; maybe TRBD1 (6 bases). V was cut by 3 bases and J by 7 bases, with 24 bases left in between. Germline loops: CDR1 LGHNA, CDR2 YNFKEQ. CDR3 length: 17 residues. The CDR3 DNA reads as TGTGCCAGCAGCCAGGCTATCACGACACAGGGTTACCGTGGCTACACCTTC. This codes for CASSQAITTQGYRGYTF.

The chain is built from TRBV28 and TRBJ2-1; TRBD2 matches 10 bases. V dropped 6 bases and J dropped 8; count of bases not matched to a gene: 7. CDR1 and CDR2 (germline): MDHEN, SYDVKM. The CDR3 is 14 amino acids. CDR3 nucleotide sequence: TGTGCCAGCAGAGTTAGCGGGGGGTCGGATGAGCAGTTCTTC. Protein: CASRVSGGSDEQFF.

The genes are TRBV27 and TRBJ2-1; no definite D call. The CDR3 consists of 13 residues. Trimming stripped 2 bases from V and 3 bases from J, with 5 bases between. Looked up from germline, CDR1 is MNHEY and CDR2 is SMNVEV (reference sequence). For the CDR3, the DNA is TGTGCCAGCAGTTTAGCAAACTACAATGAGCAGTTCTTC. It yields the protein CASSLANYNEQFF.

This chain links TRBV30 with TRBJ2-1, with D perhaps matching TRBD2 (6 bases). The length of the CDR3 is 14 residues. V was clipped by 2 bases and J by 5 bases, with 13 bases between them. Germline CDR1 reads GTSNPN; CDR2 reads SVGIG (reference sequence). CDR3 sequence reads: CAWSIGGVDNEQFF. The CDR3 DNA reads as TGTGCCTGGAGTATTGGCGGGGTAGACAATGAGCAGTTCTTC.

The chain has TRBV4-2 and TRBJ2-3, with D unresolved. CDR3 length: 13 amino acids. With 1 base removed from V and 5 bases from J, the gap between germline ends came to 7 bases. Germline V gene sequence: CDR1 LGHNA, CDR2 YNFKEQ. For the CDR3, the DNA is TGTGCCAGCAGCCAAGTCCTTGGAGATACGCAGTATTTT. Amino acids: CASSQVLGDTQYF.